The rows below give T cell receptor beta chains drawn from one sample of a study of blood T cell repertoires in COVID-19. The protocol was immunoSEQ multiplex PCR, while the TCRdb copy is restricted to in-frame clones and leaves out a portion. There are some 73,000 clones in the sample; around nine tenths occur only once, and over 6% lies in the top ten. The specimen sequenced was peripheral blood. All receptors come from a man at least 80 years old with COVID-19, enrolled during active disease. Both conserved end residues are part of each CDR3. D genes are given only for firm matches. Only some rows state a clone size, as once, few, many or a class for expanded clones.

J | V | length | D | size | DNA | CDR3
TRBJ1-2 | TRBV6-6 | 13 | NA | NA | TGTGCCAGCAGTTACCAGGGGCACTATGGCTACACCTTC | CASSYQGHYGYTF
TRBJ1-2 | TRBV5-1 | 16 | NA | NA | TGCGCCAGCAGCCGGGGTGGACAGCTCCAGGACTATGGCTACACCTTC | CASSRGGQLQDYGYTF
TRBJ2-7 | TRBV19 | 15 | NA | NA | TGTGCCAGTAGTCCATCGGGACACTCACTCTACGAGCAGTACTTC | CASSPSGHSLYEQYF
TRBJ1-1 | TRBV28 | 13 | NA | NA | TGTGCCAGCACCACCCAGGTGAACACTGAAGCTTTCTTT | CASTTQVNTEAFF
TRBJ2-1 | TRBV19 | 16 | NA | once | TGTGCCAGTAGTATAGGCGGATCTCCCGGCTACAATGAGCAGTTCTTC | CASSIGGSPGYNEQFF
TRBJ2-3 | TRBV3-1/TRBV3-2 | 15 | TRBD2 | NA | TGTGCCAGCAGCCAAAGGAGCGGGGTAACAGATACGCAGTATTTT | CASSQRSGVTDTQYF
TRBJ2-7 | TRBV19 | 13 | TRBD1 | NA | TGTGCCAGCCGGGGAGACAGGGGGCGCGAGCAGTACTTC | CASRGDRGREQYF
TRBJ2-4 | TRBV6-5 | 14 | NA | few | TGTGCCAGCAGTTCCGAGGTGTCCAAAAACATTCAGTACTTC | CASSSEVSKNIQYF
TRBJ2-3 | TRBV5-1 | 17 | TRBD2 | once | TGCGCCAGCAGCCCCACGATTATGGGACTAGGCACAGATACGCAGTATTTT | CASSPTIMGLGTDTQYF
TRBJ2-7 | TRBV5-5 | 14 | NA | NA | TGTGCCAGCAGCCCCCCTGGCCCACCCTACGAGCAGTACTTC | CASSPPGPPYEQYF
TRBJ2-7 | TRBV3-1/TRBV3-2 | 16 | TRBD1 | few | TGTGCCAGCAGCCGGTCATGGGCACAGGGGAGCCACGAGCAGTACTTC | CASSRSWAQGSHEQYF
TRBJ1-2 | TRBV11-2 | 15 | TRBD1 | NA | TGTGCCAGCAGCTTAGGGAGACAGGGTTTCTATGGCTACACCTTC | CASSLGRQGFYGYTF
TRBJ1-2 | TRBV23-1 | 17 | NA | NA | TGCGCCAGCTCGATGTCGTACTCGGGGGAGTGTGCCTATGGCTACACCTTC | CASSMSYSGECAYGYTF
TRBJ1-6 | TRBV27 | 13 | NA | NA | TGTGCCAGCACGGAGGTGGAGGGTTTTCCCCTCCACTTT | CASTEVEGFPLHF
TRBJ2-5 | TRBV5-1 | 14 | TRBD1 | once | TGCGCCAGCAGCTTTTCCGACAGGGGAGAGACCCAGTACTTC | CASSFSDRGETQYF
TRBJ1-1 | TRBV6-5 | 15 | NA | once | TGTGCCAGCAGTTATTCCCGGGTTTCGAACACTGAAGCTTTCTTT | CASSYSRVSNTEAFF
TRBJ2-2 | TRBV11-2 | 16 | NA | NA | TGTGCCAGCAGCACTAACGCGGGGTCGAACACCGGGGAGCTGTTTTTT | CASSTNAGSNTGELFF
TRBJ2-2 | TRBV12-3/TRBV12-4 | 13 | NA | NA | TGTGCCAGCAGTTTCTGGCGGGTCGGGGAGCTGTTTTTT | CASSFWRVGELFF
TRBJ2-3 | TRBV12-5 | 13 | NA | once | TGTGCTAGTGGAAACAGGGGCACAGATACGCAGTATTTT | CASGNRGTDTQYF
TRBJ1-3 | TRBV6-6 | 15 | TRBD1 | NA | TGTGCCAGCAGCCAGGATCAGGGGGCTGGAAACACCATATATTTT | CASSQDQGAGNTIYF
TRBJ2-3 | TRBV7-2 | 15 | TRBD1 | NA | TGTGCCAGCAGCTGGACAGGGGGCGACACAGATACGCAGTATTTT | CASSWTGGDTDTQYF
TRBJ1-5 | TRBV7-9 | 14 | NA | NA | TGTGCCAGCAGCCCCAATACAGGGAATCAGCCCCAGCATTTT | CASSPNTGNQPQHF
TRBJ1-2 | TRBV3-1/TRBV3-2 | 15 | NA | NA | TGTGCCAGCAGCCAAAGCGGGGCCGCGGTCTATGGCTACACCTTC | CASSQSGAAVYGYTF
TRBJ2-5 | TRBV3-1/TRBV3-2 | 17 | TRBD2 | few | TGTGCCAGCAGCCCTTGGACTAGCGGTAATCTCCAAGAGACCCAGTACTTC | CASSPWTSGNLQETQYF
TRBJ2-3 | TRBV11-1 | 13 | NA | few | TGTGCCAGCAGCTCCGGGAACACAGATACGCAGTATTTT | CASSSGNTDTQYF
TRBJ1-2 | TRBV5-5 | 16 | TRBD1 | NA | TGTGCCAGCAGCAACACACAGGGGGCGCGAAGCTATGGCTACACCTTC | CASSNTQGARSYGYTF
TRBJ1-1 | TRBV12-3/TRBV12-4 | 13 | NA | NA | TGTGCCAGCAGTTTTCAGGGGAACACTGAAGCTTTCTTT | CASSFQGNTEAFF
TRBJ1-3 | TRBV7-8 | 16 | NA | NA | TGTGCCAGCAGCTTATTCAGGGCTGGCTCTGGAAACACCATATATTTT | CASSLFRAGSGNTIYF
TRBJ2-2 | TRBV11-2 | 14 | NA | few | TGTGCCAGCAACGTCCTCGGGAGCACCGGGGAGCTGTTTTTT | CASNVLGSTGELFF
TRBJ2-7 | TRBV6-6 | 16 | NA | NA | TGTGCCAGCAGTCCAGGGGGGAAGGAGGGCTCCTACGAGCAGTACTTC | CASSPGGKEGSYEQYF
TRBJ1-1 | TRBV6-5 | 14 | NA | NA | TGTGCCAGCAGTTACGGCAGGATGGGCACTGAAGCTTTCTTT | CASSYGRMGTEAFF
TRBJ2-2 | TRBV5-6 | 15 | NA | NA | TGTGCCAGCAGCTCCGTGGACTCACCCACCGGGGAGCTGTTTTTT | CASSSVDSPTGELFF
TRBJ2-2 | TRBV7-2 | 12 | NA | few | TGTGCCAACGGACAGTACACCGGGGAGCTGTTTTTT | CANGQYTGELFF
TRBJ1-2 | TRBV5-1 | 13 | NA | few | TGCGCCAGCAGCTTGGATACTACCGGGGGCTACACCTTC | CASSLDTTGGYTF
TRBJ2-2 | TRBV11-2 | 15 | TRBD1 | NA | TGTGCCAGCAGCTTTGACAGGGGTGACACCGGGGAGCTGTTTTTT | CASSFDRGDTGELFF
TRBJ1-6 | TRBV5-1 | 16 | TRBD1 | few | TGCGCCAGCAGCCCCGGGACAGGACGGACCTATTCACCCCTCCACTTT | CASSPGTGRTYSPLHF
TRBJ2-5 | TRBV28 | 16 | TRBD1 | NA | TGTGCCAGCACCTCCTCCGGGACAGGGGCATGGGGGACCCAGTACTTC | CASTSSGTGAWGTQYF
TRBJ2-5 | TRBV5-6 | 15 | TRBD1 | NA | TGTGCCAGCAGCCTCAGACAGGGGGCTGGAGAGACCCAGTACTTC | CASSLRQGAGETQYF
TRBJ1-1 | TRBV19 | 12 | NA | NA | TGTGCCAGTAGTATCCGGGACACTGAAGCTTTCTTT | CASSIRDTEAFF
TRBJ1-2 | TRBV2 | 14 | NA | NA | TGTGCCAGCACTCCCTGGGCAGGGAGGAGCGGCTACACCTTC | CASTPWAGRSGYTF
TRBJ1-4 | TRBV29-1 | 15 | TRBD1 | NA | TGCAGCGTTGTGGGACAGGGGATAACTAATGAAAAACTGTTTTTT | CSVVGQGITNEKLFF
TRBJ1-1 | TRBV24-1 | 17 | TRBD1 | NA | TGTGCCACCAGTGATCCACCGACAGGGGGCGAGGACACTGAAGCTTTCTTT | CATSDPPTGGEDTEAFF
TRBJ1-6 | TRBV3-1/TRBV3-2 | 11 | NA | NA | TGTGCCAGCAGACAACGGCGGCACCTCCACTTT | CASRQRRHLHF
TRBJ1-1 | TRBV18 | 16 | NA | NA | TGTGCCAGCTCACCACGGGGGGGGGCGCGGAACACTGAAGCTTTCTTT | CASSPRGGARNTEAFF
TRBJ1-2 | TRBV10-3 | 12 | NA | NA | TGTGCCAGCTCGGACAGCTTCTATGGCTACACCTTC | CASSDSFYGYTF
TRBJ2-7 | TRBV7-3 | 13 | NA | NA | TGTGCCAGCAGCTTAACTCAGGGTGGCGAGCAGTACTTC | CASSLTQGGEQYF
TRBJ1-2 | TRBV7-2 | 14 | TRBD1 | NA | TGTGCCAGCAGCTTAGGGGACAGGGACGGTGGCTACACCTTC | CASSLGDRDGGYTF
TRBJ1-5 | TRBV7-6 | 13 | NA | NA | TGTGCCAGCAGCTTAGGGGAGGATCAGCCCCAGCATTTT | CASSLGEDQPQHF
TRBJ1-6 | TRBV7-9 | 13 | NA | NA | TGTGCCAGCAGTACTATCTACGGTTCACCCCTCCACTTT | CASSTIYGSPLHF
TRBJ2-1 | TRBV7-6 | 15 | NA | NA | TGTGCCAGCAGCTTGGGCCGACAGGTAACTAATGAGCAGTTCTTC | CASSLGRQVTNEQFF
TRBJ2-2 | TRBV18 | 14 | NA | few | TGTGCCAGCTCACCGGCCATTGGCACCGGGGAGCTGTTTTTT | CASSPAIGTGELFF
TRBJ2-2 | TRBV3-1/TRBV3-2 | 15 | NA | NA | TGTGCCAGCAGCCAAGGGGCAGGGTATGGCGGGGAGCTGTTTTTT | CASSQGAGYGGELFF
TRBJ1-2 | TRBV7-9 | 15 | NA | NA | TGTGCCAGCAGCCCCCGACCGGACAGCTACTATGGCTACACCTTC | CASSPRPDSYYGYTF
TRBJ1-5 | TRBV2 | 14 | TRBD1 | NA | TGTGCCAGCAGGACAGGGATCCGCAATCAGCCCCAGCATTTT | CASRTGIRNQPQHF
TRBJ1-3 | TRBV11-3 | 11 | NA | NA | TGTGCCAGCAGCTTTGTGGGAGCCATATATTTT | CASSFVGAIYF
TRBJ2-1 | TRBV5-1 | 13 | TRBD1 | NA | TGCGCCAGCAGCATGACAGGGGTCGATGAGCAGTTCTTC | CASSMTGVDEQFF
TRBJ1-2 | TRBV12-3/TRBV12-4 | 13 | NA | NA | TGTGCCAGCAGTTTAGGGCGGAGCTATGGCTACACCTTC | CASSLGRSYGYTF
TRBJ2-1 | TRBV5-4 | 16 | TRBD2 | NA | TGTGCCAGCAGCTTGGGGGGGACTAGCGGCTACAATGAGCAGTTCTTC | CASSLGGTSGYNEQFF
TRBJ1-5 | TRBV19 | 17 | TRBD1 | NA | TGTGCCAGTATGGAGACAGGGGCTCTCGGCGGCAATCAGCCCCAGCATTTT | CASMETGALGGNQPQHF